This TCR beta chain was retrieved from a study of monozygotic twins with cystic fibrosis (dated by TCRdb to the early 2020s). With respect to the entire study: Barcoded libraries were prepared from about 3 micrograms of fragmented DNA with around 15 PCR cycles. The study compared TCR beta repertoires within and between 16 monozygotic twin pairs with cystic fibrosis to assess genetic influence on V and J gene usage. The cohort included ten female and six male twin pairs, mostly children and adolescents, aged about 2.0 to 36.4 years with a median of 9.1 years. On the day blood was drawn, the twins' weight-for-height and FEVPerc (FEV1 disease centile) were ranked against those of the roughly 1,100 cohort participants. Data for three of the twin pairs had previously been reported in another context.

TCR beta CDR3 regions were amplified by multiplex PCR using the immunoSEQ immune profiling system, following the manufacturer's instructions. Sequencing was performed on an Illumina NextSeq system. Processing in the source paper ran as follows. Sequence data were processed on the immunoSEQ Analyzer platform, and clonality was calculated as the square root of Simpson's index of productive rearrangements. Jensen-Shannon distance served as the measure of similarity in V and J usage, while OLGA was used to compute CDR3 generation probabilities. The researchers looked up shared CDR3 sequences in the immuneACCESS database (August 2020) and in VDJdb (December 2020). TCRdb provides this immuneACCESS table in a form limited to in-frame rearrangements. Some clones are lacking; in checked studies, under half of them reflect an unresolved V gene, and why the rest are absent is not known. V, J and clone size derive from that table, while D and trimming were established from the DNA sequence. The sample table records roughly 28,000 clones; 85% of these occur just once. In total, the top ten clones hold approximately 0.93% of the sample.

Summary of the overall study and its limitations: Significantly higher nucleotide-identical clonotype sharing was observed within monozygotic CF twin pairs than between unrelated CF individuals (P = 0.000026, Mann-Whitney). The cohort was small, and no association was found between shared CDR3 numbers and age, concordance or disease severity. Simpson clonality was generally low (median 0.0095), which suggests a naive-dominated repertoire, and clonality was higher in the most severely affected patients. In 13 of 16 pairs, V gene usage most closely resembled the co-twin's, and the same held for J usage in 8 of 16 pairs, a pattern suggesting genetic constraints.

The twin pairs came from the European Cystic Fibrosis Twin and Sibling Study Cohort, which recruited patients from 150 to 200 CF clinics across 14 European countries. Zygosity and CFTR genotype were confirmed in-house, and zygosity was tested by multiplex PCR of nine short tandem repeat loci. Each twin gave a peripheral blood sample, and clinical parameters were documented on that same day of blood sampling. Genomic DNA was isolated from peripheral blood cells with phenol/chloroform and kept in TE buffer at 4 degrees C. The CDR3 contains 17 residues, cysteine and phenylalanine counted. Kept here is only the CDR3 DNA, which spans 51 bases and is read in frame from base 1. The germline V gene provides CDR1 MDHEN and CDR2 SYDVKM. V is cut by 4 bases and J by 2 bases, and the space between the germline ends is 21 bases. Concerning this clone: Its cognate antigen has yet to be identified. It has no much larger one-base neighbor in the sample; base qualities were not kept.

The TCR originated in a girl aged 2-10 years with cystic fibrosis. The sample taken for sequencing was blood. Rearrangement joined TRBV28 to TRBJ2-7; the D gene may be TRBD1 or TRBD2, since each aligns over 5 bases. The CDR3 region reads CASSSARFAKGPYEQYF. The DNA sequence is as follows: TGTGCCAGCAGTTCCGCGAGATTCGCAAAGGGACCCTACGAGCAGTACTTC. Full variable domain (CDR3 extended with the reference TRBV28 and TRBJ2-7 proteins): DVKVTQSSRYLVKRTGEKVFLECVQDMDHENMFWYRQDPGLGLRLIYFSYDVKMKEKGDIPEGYSVSREKKERFSLILESASTNQTSMYLCASSSARFAKGPYEQYFGPGTRLTVT.